Listed below are T cell receptor beta chains from one sample, sequenced in a study of blood T cell repertoires in COVID-19. Clones were read by immunoSEQ multiplex PCR, and TCRdb kept only the in-frame ones, dropping some. The data hold 35,000 to 45,000 clones, with roughly 88% observed a single time. Sequenced input: peripheral blood. The receptor source for this set is a human donor in a cohort sampled during active COVID-19. Each CDR3 is given with its conserved first and last residue. D genes are given only for firm matches. Some rows mark clone size as missing; the rest say once, few, many or name a class of expanded clone.

size: once; V: TRBV18; D: -; J: TRBJ1-2; DNA: TGTGCCAGCTCACCTCTGGGCTACACCTTC; CDR3: CASSPLGYTF
size: few; V: TRBV4-1; D: -; J: TRBJ1-6; DNA: TGCGCCAGCAGCCAAGGTGACAGGATAAATTCACCCCTCCACTTT; CDR3: CASSQGDRINSPLHF
size: -; V: TRBV7-2; D: -; J: TRBJ1-1; DNA: TGTGCCAGCAGCTTAGCTTTATTAGGGGTGGATGAAGCTTTCTTT; CDR3: CASSLALLGVDEAFF
size: -; V: TRBV27; D: TRBD1; J: TRBJ1-1; DNA: TGTGCCAGCAGTTCGACCCCGTGGACAGGGGGCTTTACTGAAGCTTTCTTT; CDR3: CASSSTPWTGGFTEAFF
size: -; V: TRBV6-1; D: -; J: TRBJ1-2; DNA: TGTGCCAGCAGTGAAGCAGTCACAGGGACGGACGGCTACACCTTC; CDR3: CASSEAVTGTDGYTF
size: -; V: TRBV29-1; D: -; J: TRBJ2-7; DNA: TGCAGCGTTGCCCGGGATAGCCGCGAGCAGTACTTC; CDR3: CSVARDSREQYF
size: once; V: TRBV2; D: TRBD2; J: TRBJ2-3; DNA: TGTGCCAGCAGTGTGGCTAGCGGGGGGACAGATACGCAGTATTTT; CDR3: CASSVASGGTDTQYF
size: -; V: TRBV2; D: -; J: TRBJ1-3; DNA: TGTGCCAGCCGCCAGGGTTCTGGAAACACCATATATTTT; CDR3: CASRQGSGNTIYF
size: once; V: TRBV4-2; D: TRBD2; J: TRBJ2-5; DNA: TGTGCCAGCAGCCAAGAATGGAGGACTAGCGGGCACCAAGAGACCCAGTACTTC; CDR3: CASSQEWRTSGHQETQYF
size: -; V: TRBV5-6; D: TRBD2; J: TRBJ2-3; DNA: TGTGCCAGCAGCTTCGACGGACTAGCGGGAGCCACAGATACGCAGTATTTT; CDR3: CASSFDGLAGATDTQYF
size: -; V: TRBV18; D: TRBD2; J: TRBJ2-1; DNA: TGTGCCAGCTCACCGATCGGGGGGGGTTACAATGAGCAGTTCTTC; CDR3: CASSPIGGGYNEQFF
size: -; V: TRBV30; D: -; J: TRBJ2-7; DNA: TGTGCCTGGCCGCGGGACGGAGAATACGAGCAGTACTTC; CDR3: CAWPRDGEYEQYF
size: -; V: TRBV5-1; D: -; J: TRBJ2-1; DNA: TGCGCCAGCACGCGGACAGAGAGCTCCTACAATGAGCAGTTCTTC; CDR3: CASTRTESSYNEQFF
size: once; V: TRBV5-1; D: -; J: TRBJ1-1; DNA: TGCGCCAGCAGCTTGGACAGCTTGAACACTGAAGCTTTCTTT; CDR3: CASSLDSLNTEAFF
size: -; V: TRBV10-3; D: TRBD1; J: TRBJ1-2; DNA: TGTGCCATCAGGGGGGAGACAGGGAGGTACTATGGCTACACCTTC; CDR3: CAIRGETGRYYGYTF
size: -; V: TRBV6-1; D: -; J: TRBJ2-7; DNA: TGTGCCAGCAGTGAAACAGGGTTCTACGAGCAGTACTTC; CDR3: CASSETGFYEQYF
size: -; V: TRBV4-1; D: TRBD2; J: TRBJ2-5; DNA: TGCGCCAGCAGCCAAGAAGGTCAACGGGGGGGCAGCGAGACCCAGTACTTC; CDR3: CASSQEGQRGGSETQYF
size: -; V: TRBV12-3/TRBV12-4; D: -; J: TRBJ1-3; DNA: TGTGCCAGCAATTATTACTCTGGAAACACCATATATTTT; CDR3: CASNYYSGNTIYF
size: -; V: TRBV6-5; D: -; J: TRBJ1-5; DNA: TGTGCCAGCAGTCAGGGATGGGGCAATCAGCCCCAGCATTTT; CDR3: CASSQGWGNQPQHF
size: few; V: TRBV11-2; D: -; J: TRBJ2-7; DNA: TGTGCCAGCACCCACCCAGGGCCCTACGAGCAGTACTTC; CDR3: CASTHPGPYEQYF
size: once; V: TRBV14; D: TRBD2; J: TRBJ2-4; DNA: TGTGCCAGCAGCCAAGCTACTAGCGGAAACCTTCAGTACTTC; CDR3: CASSQATSGNLQYF
size: -; V: TRBV9; D: TRBD2; J: TRBJ2-3; DNA: TGTGCCAGCAGCGTAATTCCTAGCGGGGGGATCACAGATACGCAGTATTTT; CDR3: CASSVIPSGGITDTQYF
size: -; V: TRBV7-9; D: -; J: TRBJ1-1; DNA: TGTGCCAGCAGCTTAAGTAGGGGCCGGTTTGTGAACACTGAAGCTTTCTTT; CDR3: CASSLSRGRFVNTEAFF
size: -; V: TRBV19; D: TRBD1; J: TRBJ1-1; DNA: TGTGCCAGTAGTAACCGACAGGGGAGCTCTTACTTCTTT; CDR3: CASSNRQGSSYFF
size: -; V: TRBV12-3/TRBV12-4; D: -; J: TRBJ1-1; DNA: TGTGCCAGCACCCGGGGGGGGAACACTGAAGCTTTCTTT; CDR3: CASTRGGNTEAFF
size: -; V: TRBV5-5; D: TRBD1; J: TRBJ2-7; DNA: TGTGCCAGCAGCTCTTTTCCGGGACAGGGTAGCTCCGAGCAGTACTTC; CDR3: CASSSFPGQGSSEQYF
size: -; V: TRBV7-3; D: TRBD2; J: TRBJ2-7; DNA: TGTGCCAGCAGCTTGGCTAGCGGGGTCTCCTACGAGCAGTACTTC; CDR3: CASSLASGVSYEQYF
size: -; V: TRBV27; D: -; J: TRBJ2-6; DNA: TGTGCCAGCAGCTACTCTGGGGCCAACGTCCTGACTTTC; CDR3: CASSYSGANVLTF
size: -; V: TRBV6-5; D: TRBD2; J: TRBJ2-7; DNA: TGTGCCAGCAGCCCAGCGGGGGGCACCTACGAGCAGTACTTC; CDR3: CASSPAGGTYEQYF
size: few; V: TRBV19; D: -; J: TRBJ1-2; DNA: TGTGCCAGTACCGGAGGCCCCTTTTTTTATGGCTACACCTTC; CDR3: CASTGGPFFYGYTF
size: -; V: TRBV12-3/TRBV12-4; D: -; J: TRBJ1-1; DNA: TGTGCCAGCAGTTTGGGGGGGGCTGAAGCTTTCTTT; CDR3: CASSLGGAEAFF
size: -; V: TRBV11-3; D: TRBD1; J: TRBJ2-7; DNA: TGTGCCAGCAGCTTAGGGACAGGGGGCAGTAGATCCTACGAGCAGTACTTC; CDR3: CASSLGTGGSRSYEQYF